This TCR beta chain came from a study of blood T cell repertoires in COVID-19. Original processing methods: Amplifying reference gene primers gave estimates of nucleated cell counts. Some clones are missing from TCRdb's copy, which holds only in-frame ones; the method was immunoSEQ multiplex PCR. D and trimming come from the DNA, and the V and J calls and clone size come from that table. The sample has some 58,000 clones, roughly 84% seen once; the top ten hold 7.8%. This CDR3 spans 16 amino acids. Germline V gene lookup returns CDR1 GTSNPN and CDR2 SVGIG (reference sequence). Trimming removed 0 bases from V and 5 bases from J, with 17 bases in between.

Sequencing was carried out using peripheral blood. The receptor was isolated from a man in his forties or fifties with active COVID-19. This rearrangement joins TRBV30 to TRBJ2-1; D is uncertain. The CDR3, as DNA: TGTGCCTGGAGTGTAAGAGTCTCGGTGAGGAACAATGAGCAGTTCTTC. As protein: CAWSVRVSVRNNEQFF.